This T cell receptor (beta chain) was recovered during a study of OX40 agonist ivuxolimab in advanced cancers. Trimming left V 0 bases short and J 8 bases short, with 14 bases between. CDR1 and CDR2 from the germline V gene are SGDLS and YYNGEE. The CDR3 has 15 residues. As regards this clone: The antigen is not known.

Broader study findings: In the 0.1-3.0 mg/kg groups, partial responders showed among the lowest expansion.

Sequencing was performed with immunoSEQ multiplex PCR; in TCRdb, only in-frame clones are kept and a portion is missing. The sample lists about 48,000 clones, roughly 80% occurring once. Sample: CD4+ or CD8+ T cells sorted from blood, taken in a trial of the OX40 agonist ivuxolimab. The V gene is TRBV9, the J gene TRBJ1-4; D perhaps matches TRBD1 (5 bases). The TCR sequence derives from an adult with an advanced solid tumor such as melanoma, head and neck, liver or kidney cancer. Written as DNA, the CDR3 is TGTGCCAGCAGCGTAGGATCCAACAAGGGGGAAAAACTGTTTTTT. Translating gives CASSVGSNKGEKLFF.